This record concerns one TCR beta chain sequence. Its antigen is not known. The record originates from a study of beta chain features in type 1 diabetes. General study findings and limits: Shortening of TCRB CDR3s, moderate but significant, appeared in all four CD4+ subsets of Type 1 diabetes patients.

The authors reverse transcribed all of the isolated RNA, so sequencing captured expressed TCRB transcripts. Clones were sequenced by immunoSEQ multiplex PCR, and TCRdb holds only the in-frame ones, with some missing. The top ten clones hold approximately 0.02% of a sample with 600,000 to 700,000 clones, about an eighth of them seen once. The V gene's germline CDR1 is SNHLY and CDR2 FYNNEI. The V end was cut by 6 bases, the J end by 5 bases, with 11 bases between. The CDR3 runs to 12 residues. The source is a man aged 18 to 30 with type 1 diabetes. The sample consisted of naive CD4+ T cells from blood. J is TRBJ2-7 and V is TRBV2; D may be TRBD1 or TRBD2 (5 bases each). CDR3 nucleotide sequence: TGTGCCAGCAGGGGGACGGGGCACGAGCAGTACTTC. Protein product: CASRGTGHEQYF.